Ten or more counts support the clone carrying this T cell receptor (beta chain). The data were taken from a study of T-cell memory formation after mild COVID-19. TCRdb re-called the 5' RACE reads with MiXCR, one entry per CDR3 protein. The sample has 530,000 or so distinct CDR3 sequences, about 18% seen once; the top ten hold around 8.1%. The germline gives CDR1 SGHRS, CDR2 YFSETQ. The CDR3 consists of 15 residues. The V end was cut by 4 bases, the J end by 2 bases, with 14 bases between. This TCR was recovered from an adult woman who had mild COVID-19 (a few samples of this study predate the infection). Cell type and time point are not known. The sequenced sample consisted of PBMCs or a T cell subset sorted from them (not recorded which). The chain employs TRBV5-1 and TRBJ2-3; a possible D gene is TRBD1 (5 bases). Written as DNA, the CDR3 is TGCGCCAGCAGCCTAGGGGTAGCCTTCACAGATACGCAGTATTTT. This encodes CASSLGVAFTDTQYF. Based on the CDR3 plus reference TRBV5-1 and TRBJ2-3, the full variable domain is KAGVTQTPRYLIKTRGQQVTLSCSPISGHRSVSWYQQTPGQGLQFLFEYFSETQRNKGNFPGRFSGRQFSNSRSEMNVSTLELGDSALYLCASSLGVAFTDTQYFGPGTRLTVL.